The rows below give T cell receptor beta chains drawn from one sample of a study of T cell repertoires in cytomegalovirus infection. The antigens these receptors bind are not known. MiXCR, applied by TCRdb to the reads, yields one record per CDR3 protein. Among more than 35,000 distinct CDR3 sequences listed, just over 50% were seen once. The sequences come from CD8+ T cells from cultured PBMCs, collected from culture after CMV antigen stimulation. The receptors were gathered from a human donor in good health (CMV status not recorded). Some clones in this sample may be carry-over from other donors' samples. Both conserved end residues are part of each CDR3. Each record gives: J gene, D gene, V gene, clone size, CDR3 DNA, CDR3 protein. A D gene is named only where the DNA matches it firmly. Clone size, where shown, is once, few, many, or a class for clones that have expanded.

TRBJ2-2	.	TRBV28	few	TGTGCCAGCTCCTTACCGGGCAGTTCGAACACCGGGGAGCTGTTTTTT	CASSLPGSSNTGELFF
TRBJ2-1	.	TRBV14	.	TGTGCCAGCAGCCAAGATTTCCCAGAGAATGAGCAGTTCTTC	CASSQDFPENEQFF
TRBJ2-3	TRBD1	TRBV2	once	TGTGCCAGCAGAAACAGGGGGGCAGATACGCAGTATTTT	CASRNRGADTQYF
TRBJ1-6	.	TRBV15	.	TGTGCCACCAGCAGAGACAGGGCTTCACCCCTCCACTTT	CATSRDRASPLHF
TRBJ2-7	.	TRBV6-2/TRBV6-3	.	TGTGCCAGCAGCTCAACCCTGGACGAGCAGTACTTC	CASSSTLDEQYF
TRBJ2-5	.	TRBV7-8	few	TGTGCCAGCAGCTCGCCACCCGAAGAGACCCAGTACTTC	CASSSPPEETQYF
TRBJ2-7	TRBD2	TRBV27	.	TGTGCCAGCAGGCCGGCGGGCGGGAGAGCCTACGAGCAGTACTTC	CASRPAGGRAYEQYF
TRBJ1-1	TRBD1	TRBV7-8	.	TGTGCCAGCAGCTCCGGACAGGGGGTTGGTGAAGCTTTCTTT	CASSSGQGVGEAFF
TRBJ2-5	.	TRBV7-2	.	TGTGCCAGCAGCTTAGGGGGTCTGCGAGGGTTCGAGACCCAGTACTTC	CASSLGGLRGFETQYF
TRBJ1-3	.	TRBV7-2	.	TGTGCCAGCAGCACCCAGGGCTACGGAAACACCATATATTTT	CASSTQGYGNTIYF
TRBJ1-5	.	TRBV20-1	once	TGCAGTGCTCTCGGATGGGACAGCAATCAGCCCCAGCATTTT	CSALGWDSNQPQHF
TRBJ2-7	.	TRBV7-6	few	TGTGCCAGCAGCGTCTTAAGCTACGAGCAGTACTTC	CASSVLSYEQYF
TRBJ2-1	.	TRBV7-2	.	TGTGCCAGCAGCTTAAGAGACTTTAGCTCCTACAATGAGCAGTTCTTC	CASSLRDFSSYNEQFF
TRBJ2-7	.	TRBV28	.	TGTGCCAGCAAAGGGGCTCGCGGCGGTGACTCCTACGAGCAGTACTTC	CASKGARGGDSYEQYF
TRBJ1-1	TRBD1	TRBV7-3	.	TGTGCCAGCAGCATGAACAGGGGGCGGACTGAAGCTTTCTTT	CASSMNRGRTEAFF
TRBJ1-1	.	TRBV5-1	few	TGCGCCAGCAGCTTGGTCGGCAAGGGAACTGAAGCTTTCTTT	CASSLVGKGTEAFF
TRBJ1-1	TRBD1	TRBV10-3	.	TGTGCCATCAGTGAGTCAAGGGGACAGATGAACACTGAAGCTTTCTTT	CAISESRGQMNTEAFF
TRBJ2-5	.	TRBV27	few	TGTGCCAGCAGTCTGACTAGACCGTCCGAGACCCAGTACTTC	CASSLTRPSETQYF
TRBJ1-5	.	TRBV28	.	TGTGCCAGCAGTTTATTGTACAGTCCCGAGCCCAATCAGCCCCAGCATTTT	CASSLLYSPEPNQPQHF
TRBJ2-6	TRBD1	TRBV5-6	.	TGTGCCAGCAGCTGGGGACAGGGGCGAGCTGGGGCCAACGTCCTGACTTTC	CASSWGQGRAGANVLTF
TRBJ2-7	.	TRBV7-3	.	TGTGCCAGCAGCCCTTCGGGTAGCCGCCCAGGCCGCCCCTACGAGCAGTACTTC	CASSPSGSRPGRPYEQYF
TRBJ2-2	.	TRBV6-2/TRBV6-3	once	TGTGCCAGCAGTTACGGTCAGGGCCTTACCGGGGAGCTGTTTTTT	CASSYGQGLTGELFF
TRBJ2-5	.	TRBV12-3/TRBV12-4	.	TGTGCCAGCACAGGTTCGGAGACCCAGTACTTC	CASTGSETQYF
TRBJ2-2	.	TRBV5-1	many	TGCGCCAGCAGGGCTGGCCCCGGGGAGCTGTTTTTT	CASRAGPGELFF
TRBJ2-1	TRBD2	TRBV7-8	.	TGTGCCAGCAGCTCCGAAGGACTAGACAACAATGAGCAGTTCTTC	CASSSEGLDNNEQFF
TRBJ2-1	.	TRBV7-2	.	TGTGCCAGCAGCTTAGTGAGATCCTACAATGAGCAGTTCTTC	CASSLVRSYNEQFF
TRBJ2-1	.	TRBV28	many	TGTGCCAGCAGTCTCGGAGCGGCGCAGTTCTTC	CASSLGAAQFF
TRBJ2-7	TRBD2	TRBV2	.	TGTGCCAGCAGTGTCTCGGCTAGCGGGAGGGAGCAGTACTTC	CASSVSASGREQYF
TRBJ2-1	TRBD2	TRBV6-8	.	TGTGCCAGCAGTTACGATCCGGGGGGGCCCAATGAGCAGTTCTTC	CASSYDPGGPNEQFF
TRBJ2-1	.	TRBV6-1	many	TGTGCCAGCAGTGAACTTGTAGCTAATGAGCAGTTCTTC	CASSELVANEQFF
TRBJ2-3	TRBD2	TRBV11-2	few	TGTGCCAGCATACTAGCGGGGGGTAGCACAGATACGCAGTATTTT	CASILAGGSTDTQYF
TRBJ2-3	TRBD2	TRBV29-1	few	TGCAGCGTTAGACTAGCGGGGTTTCTAAGCACAGATACGCAGTATTTT	CSVRLAGFLSTDTQYF
TRBJ2-7	.	TRBV7-9	.	TGTGCCAGCAACGGGGGGGACAGACCCTACGAGCAGTACTTC	CASNGGDRPYEQYF
TRBJ2-1	TRBD2	TRBV6-5	few	TGTGCCAGCACCTACAGTGCTAGCGGGAGCCCGAGCTCCTACAATGAGCAGTTCTTC	CASTYSASGSPSSYNEQFF
TRBJ2-7	TRBD1	TRBV7-4	.	TGTGCCAGCAGCTTAGCGGGACAGGGTACGTACGAGCAGTACTTC	CASSLAGQGTYEQYF
TRBJ2-1	.	TRBV24-1	.	TGTGCCACCAGTGACCCCCCTTTTGGGGAATCAGCTAATGAGCAGTTCTTC	CATSDPPFGESANEQFF
TRBJ1-2	.	TRBV12-3/TRBV12-4	many	TGTGCCAGCAGCCTCACACCTAACTATGGCTACACCTTC	CASSLTPNYGYTF
TRBJ2-1	TRBD2	TRBV7-2	few	TGTGCCAGCAGCTTAGTGGCTAGCGGGCCTTACAATGAGCAGTTCTTC	CASSLVASGPYNEQFF
TRBJ2-7	TRBD1	TRBV7-4	.	TGTGACAGCAGTGACCGGGACAGGGGGCCCTACGAGCATTACTTC	CDSSDRDRGPYEHYF
TRBJ2-3	.	TRBV5-1	.	TGCGCCAGCAGCTTGTTTCACCCCGGCCTTCGAAATACGCAGTATTTT	CASSLFHPGLRNTQYF
TRBJ2-7	.	TRBV20-1	.	TGCAGTGCTAGAGATACGGGTCTTCCCTACGAGCAGTACTTC	CSARDTGLPYEQYF
TRBJ1-5	.	TRBV15	.	TGTGCCACCAGCAGAGCAGGGAATCAGCCCCAGCATTTT	CATSRAGNQPQHF
TRBJ2-3	.	TRBV7-3	.	TGTGCCAGCAGCCTACATAGATTCGGGAAGGGCACAGATACGCAGTATTTT	CASSLHRFGKGTDTQYF
TRBJ2-1	TRBD2	TRBV7-6	many	TGTGCCAGCAGCTTATCCTCCGGGACTAGGATGTTGAATGAGCAGTTCTTC	CASSLSSGTRMLNEQFF
TRBJ1-2	TRBD1	TRBV12-3/TRBV12-4	.	TGTGCCAGCAAATTGGGGACAGGGAACTTCTATGGCTACACCTTC	CASKLGTGNFYGYTF
TRBJ2-7	.	TRBV6-1	.	TGTGCCAGCAGTTCAGCGGGCCCCACCTACGAGCAGTACTTC	CASSSAGPTYEQYF
TRBJ1-2	.	TRBV19	few	TGTGCCAGTAGTATCGGGGCGGACAACTATGGCTACACCTTC	CASSIGADNYGYTF
TRBJ2-5	.	TRBV12-3/TRBV12-4	.	TGTGCCAGCAGTACCAGCGGGCTCCAAGAGACCCAGTACTTC	CASSTSGLQETQYF
TRBJ2-1	.	TRBV7-2	.	TGTGCCAGCAGCTTAGCGGGTCGAGTTTATTACGATGAGCAGTTCTTC	CASSLAGRVYYDEQFF
TRBJ2-7	.	TRBV27	many	TGTGCCAGCAGTTTATCGGGCTCAGCGGATACCGAGCAGTACTTC	CASSLSGSADTEQYF
TRBJ2-5	TRBD1	TRBV11-2	.	TGTGCCAGCAGCTTTCCGGGACAGGGGCCGTACTATCCGCAAGAGACCCAGTACTTC	CASSFPGQGPYYPQETQYF
TRBJ2-1	TRBD1	TRBV7-3	few	TGTGCCAGCAGCTTGGACAGGGGGGGCGGTCTCTACAATGAGCAGTTCTTC	CASSLDRGGGLYNEQFF
TRBJ2-7	TRBD2	TRBV4-1	.	TGCGCCAGCAGCCAAGAGGGTAGCGGGAGTTCATACGAGCAGTACTTC	CASSQEGSGSSYEQYF
TRBJ2-1	.	TRBV7-9	few	TGTGCCAGCAGCACGCCGGGGAACAATGAGCAGTTCTTC	CASSTPGNNEQFF
TRBJ1-5	.	TRBV4-2	.	TGTGCCAGCAGCCTCCAAGGGAGCTTTAGCAATCAGCCCCAGCATTTT	CASSLQGSFSNQPQHF
TRBJ1-6	TRBD1	TRBV5-5	.	TGTGCCAGCAGCCCGGCACAGGGGAACGTTTCACCCCTCCACTTT	CASSPAQGNVSPLHF